Each of the 32 T cell receptor beta chains below was sequenced from the same sample in a study of T-cell reconstitution after alpha-beta-depleted transplantation in children. During its preparation, the TCRbeta library received unique molecular identifiers. TCRdb independently ran MiXCR on the PCR reads; one entry per CDR3 protein. The data show 600,000 to 700,000 distinct CDR3 sequences, 16% seen once. The material was PBMCs from the stem cell graft donor, obtained from the stem cell graft. All receptors derive from a human donor who donated a stem cell graft to a child with acute myeloid leukemia.

Comments on this clonotype: A much bigger clone sits one base away, suggesting this may be a read error. The gene calls are TRBV5-1 and TRBJ2-3; 8 bases match TRBD1. Germline V gene sequence: CDR1 SGHRS, CDR2 YFSETQ. This CDR3 is 18 amino acids long. The CDR3 DNA follows: TGCTCCAGCAGCTCAAACTTAGGACAGGGAAGAGGACTGGATACGCAGTATTTT. Encoded protein: CSSSSNLGQGRGLDTQYF.

This clonotype appeared a few times. V and J are TRBV20-1 and TRBJ1-2; a weak D match, TRBD1 (5 bases). V lost 6 bases and J 0 bases, leaving 17 bases between the germline ends. The CDR3 spans 15 residues. The V gene's germline CDR1 is DFQATT and CDR2 SNEGSKA (reference sequence). CDR3 in DNA: TGCAGTGCCACCTTACAACAGGTTCCTAACTATGGCTACACCTTC. Translation gives CSATLQQVPNYGYTF.

V gene TRBV30 combines with J gene TRBJ2-5; 7 nucleotides match TRBD2. This CDR3 contains 15 residues. The germline V gene has CDR1 GTSNPN and CDR2 SVGIG (reference sequence). J gave up 4 bases and V 4 bases, and 12 bases lay outside the gene matches. This CDR3 reads CAWTGTTLERETQYF. CDR3 coding DNA: TGTGCCTGGACCGGGACTACCCTAGAACGAGAGACCCAGTACTTC.

J is TRBJ1-1 and V is TRBV4-1, with D unresolved. Germline CDR1 MGHRA, CDR2 YSYEKL. V shed 0 bases and J shed 1 base, with 9 bases lying between them. The CDR3 loop spans 15 amino acids. The CDR3 is CASSQEDGRNTEAFF. In nucleotides, the CDR3 is TGCGCCAGCAGCCAAGAGGATGGTAGGAACACTGAAGCTTTCTTT.

This clonotype was recorded at least ten times. The chain uses TRBV20-1 and TRBJ2-3; 8 bases agree with TRBD2. With 0 bases clipped from V and 8 bases from J, the junction kept 16 bases outside the gene matches. The CDR3 is 17 amino acids. In germline, CDR1 is DFQATT, CDR2 SNEGSKA (reference sequence). CDR3 nucleotide sequence: TGCAGTGCTAGAGACCTTAGGCGGGGGGATGCGGGAGGTACGCAGTATTTT. Protein sequence: CSARDLRRGDAGGTQYF.

This clonotype was recorded many times. This chain links TRBV13 with TRBJ2-5; 8 nucleotides agree with TRBD1. Germline assignment: CDR1 PRHDT and CDR2 FYEKMQ (reference sequence). The V and J ends lost 4 bases and 2 bases, in that order; junction bases with no gene match: 3. This CDR3 has 14 amino acids. The CDR3: CASSSYRGQETQYF. CDR3 DNA: TGTGCCAGCAGCTCCTACAGGGGGCAAGAGACCCAGTACTTC.

This clonotype has more than one count but fewer than ten. This chain joins TRBV7-3 and TRBJ2-1; 9 bases match TRBD2. This CDR3 region has 17 residues. The J segment lost 9 bases and the V segment lost 5 bases, leaving 17 bases of the junction unmatched. Germline V gene lookup returns CDR1 SGHTA and CDR2 FQGTGA. The chain's CDR3 is CASSQAPLAGDSFEQFF. The DNA for the CDR3 is TGTGCCAGCAGCCAGGCCCCCTTAGCGGGGGATTCTTTTGAGCAGTTCTTC.

This clonotype has a count of ten or more. J is TRBJ1-5 and V is TRBV7-2; D ambiguous. Trimming took off 3 bases at V and 3 bases at J, with 12 bases between the two ends. The length of the CDR3 is 15 residues. Germline V lookup: CDR1 SGHTA, CDR2 FQGNSA. As DNA, the CDR3 is TGTGCCAGCAGCTTGGTCCCTGGGTACAATCAGCCCCAGCATTTT. Protein: CASSLVPGYNQPQHF. Full variable domain (rest looked up from reference TRBV7-2 and TRBJ1-5): GAGVSQSPSNKVTEKGKDVELRCDPISGHTALYWYRQSLGQGLEFLIYFQGNSAPDKSGLPSDRFSAERTGGSVSTLTIQRTQQEDSAVYLCASSLVPGYNQPQHFGDGTRLSIL.

In its sample, this clonotype was seen many times. This chain connects TRBV29-1 to TRBJ2-1, with 16 bases that match TRBD2. The CDR3 is 17 residues long. Germline V gene lookup returns CDR1 SQVTM and CDR2 ANQGSEA. With V trimmed by 5 bases and J by 3 bases, 7 bases remained unmatched. CDR3 region: CSVWGTSGGADYNEQFF. CDR3 DNA: TGCAGCGTTTGGGGGACTAGCGGGGGGGCAGACTACAATGAGCAGTTCTTC.

The chain combines TRBV6-1 with TRBJ2-7; D not resolved. The V end was cut by 1 base, the J end by 1 base, with 11 bases between. The CDR3 has 15 amino acids. In germline, CDR1 is MNHNS, CDR2 SASEGT. The CDR3 DNA reads TGTGCCAGCAGTGAAGGAGACAACCCGTCCTACGAGCAGTACTTC. It translates to CASSEGDNPSYEQYF.

The chain employs TRBV7-2 and TRBJ2-1; possibly TRBD1 or TRBD2 for D (5 bases each). V was shortened by 3 bases and J by 0 bases, with 9 bases between the two germline ends. The germline CDR1 and CDR2 sequences are SGHTA and FQGNSA. The CDR3 is 15 amino acids. CDR3 bases: TGTGCCAGCAGCTTTAAGGGGAGCTCCTACAATGAGCAGTTCTTC. Residues: CASSFKGSSYNEQFF.

There are a few counts of this clonotype. This sequence joins TRBV7-9 and TRBJ2-4; 11 bases are shared with TRBD2. Germline values: CDR1 SEHNR, CDR2 FQNEAQ (reference sequence). The CDR3 runs to 14 residues. V shed 6 bases, J shed 6 bases, and the junction held 4 bases outside the gene matches. The CDR3 DNA sequence: TGTGCCAGCAGTTCCCTAGCGGGGGGAAACATTCAGTACTTC. It is translated as CASSSLAGGNIQYF. Drawing the rest from reference TRBV7-9 and TRBJ2-4, the complete variable domain is DTGVSQNPRHKITKRGQNVTFRCDPISEHNRLYWYRQTLGQGPEFLTYFQNEAQLEKSRLLSDRFSAERPKGSFSTLEIQRTEQGDSAMYLCASSSLAGGNIQYFGAGTRLSVL.

This clonotype was counted many times. V is TRBV29-1 and J is TRBJ2-7, with 7 bases lining up with TRBD1. CDR1 SQVTM and CDR2 ANQGSEA come from the germline V gene. V lost 0 bases and J lost 6; bases outside the gene matches: 11. This CDR3 is 15 amino acids long. CDR3 sequence (DNA): TGCAGCGTTGAAGATACCGGGACAGAGTGGTCCGAGCAGTACTTC. Protein product: CSVEDTGTEWSEQYF.

The sample holds a few counts of this clonotype. V is TRBV7-2 and J is TRBJ1-1; D not resolved. V dropped 2 bases and J dropped 5 bases, with 12 bases sitting between them. Germline V gene sequence: CDR1 SGHTA, CDR2 FQGNSA. The CDR3 has 14 amino acids. CDR3 bases: TGTGCCAGCAGCTTAAATTTCCCTAATACTGAAGCTTTCTTT. It yields the protein CASSLNFPNTEAFF.

This clonotype was seen many times. V gene TRBV12-3 or TRBV12-4 combines with J gene TRBJ1-4; D remains ambiguous. The CDR3 has 15 amino acids. V lost 7 bases, J lost 5 bases, and 17 bases lay in between. The CDR3 sequence: CASISTWAANEKLFF. For the CDR3, the DNA is TGTGCCAGCATTTCTACCTGGGCGGCGAATGAAAAACTGTTTTTT.

There are many counts of this clonotype. The chain has TRBV29-1 and TRBJ2-2, with 8 positions matching TRBD1. The ends lost 1 base at V and 2 bases at J; junction bases unmatched: 3. The germline V gene has CDR1 SQVTM and CDR2 ANQGSEA. The CDR3 runs to 15 residues. As DNA, the CDR3 is TGCAGCGTTGAAGCAGGGGGCCCTAACACCGGGGAGCTGTTTTTT. Translated, it gives CSVEAGGPNTGELFF.

The chain joins TRBV11-2 to TRBJ2-7; D possibly uses TRBD1 or TRBD2 (6 bases each). The germline V and J ends were trimmed by 3 bases and 0 bases, with 12 bases remaining between them. Germline-derived CDR1 and CDR2 are SGHAT and FQNNGV. The CDR3 length is 15 residues. DNA of the CDR3: TGTGCCAGCAGCTTCGAGGGGGGCAGCTCCTACGAGCAGTACGTC. It translates to CASSFEGGSSYEQYV.

This clonotype was seen only once. The rearrangement uses TRBV4-2 and TRBJ2-7; D unresolved. Germline values: CDR1 LGHNA, CDR2 YNFKEQ. V lost 10 bases to trimming and J lost 0 bases, with 13 bases between them. The CDR3 is 13 residues long. CDR3 in amino acids: CAMGPESSYEQYV. Here the CDR3 DNA reads TGTGCCATGGGCCCTGAGAGCTCCTACGAGCAGTACGTC.

This clonotype was seen a single time. A much more abundant neighbour one base away suggests this may be a read error. This rearrangement joins TRBV29-1 to TRBJ1-2, with D perhaps matching TRBD1 (5 bases). Trimming shortened V by 7 bases and J by 4 bases, and 19 bases separated the two germline ends. CDR3 length equals 14 residues. Germline-derived CDR1 and CDR2 are SQVTM and ANQGSEA. The CDR3 loop is CSAYLQELPYGYTF. CDR3 nucleotides: TGCAGCGCCTATTTACAGGAACTACCCTATGGCTACACCTTC.

The chain carries TRBV29-1 and TRBJ1-1, with D perhaps matching TRBD1 (5 bases). Germline V gives CDR1 SQVTM, CDR2 ANQGSEA. The CDR3 is 12 amino acids. V was cut by 7 bases and J by 5 bases, with 14 bases left in between. This chain's CDR3 is CSAASTETEAFF. The CDR3 DNA follows: TGCAGCGCCGCCTCGACAGAAACTGAAGCTTTCTTT. Full variable domain (remainder filled in from reference TRBV29-1 and TRBJ1-1): SAVISQKPSRDICQRGTSLTIQCQVDSQVTMMFWYRQQPGQSLTLIATANQGSEATYESGFVIDKFPISRPNLTFSTLTVSNMSPEDSSIYLCSAASTETEAFFGQGTRLTVV.

This clonotype occurred a few times. V and J are TRBV5-1 and TRBJ2-2; D possibly corresponds to TRBD1 (6 bases). This CDR3 spans 16 amino acids. V was clipped by 4 bases and J by 0 bases, with 13 bases between them. Per the germline V gene, CDR1 is SGHRS and CDR2 is YFSETQ. CDR3 amino acids: CASSRGNIANTGELFF. The CDR3 nucleotides read TGCGCCAGCAGCAGGGGGAACATCGCGAACACCGGGGAGCTGTTTTTT.

In its sample, this clonotype was seen many times. The J gene is TRBJ2-3, the V gene TRBV20-1; TRBD2 agrees at 15 bases. There are 16 residues in the CDR3. Germline V gene lookup returns CDR1 DFQATT and CDR2 SNEGSKA (reference sequence). After removal of 5 bases from V and 4 bases from J, the junction contained 7 bases not matched to a gene. The CDR3 region is CSAGTSGGYQADTQYF. CDR3 in DNA: TGCAGTGCTGGGACTAGCGGGGGGTACCAAGCAGATACGCAGTATTTT.

This clonotype came up many times. The chain couples TRBV20-1 to TRBJ2-5; TRBD2 might be the D (6 bases). Trimming cost V 1 base and J 5 bases, with 14 bases left between them. Germline V gives CDR1 DFQATT, CDR2 SNEGSKA (reference sequence). The length of the CDR3 is 14 residues. The CDR3 spells CSARGGLRDETQYF. For the CDR3, the DNA is TGCAGTGCTAGAGGGGGTTTGCGGGATGAGACCCAGTACTTC.

This clonotype was recorded at least ten times. The chain combines TRBV30 with TRBJ1-2; D is perhaps TRBD1 (5 bases). The V end was cut by 5 bases, the J end by 2 bases, with 12 bases between. Germline lookup yields CDR1 GTSNPN and CDR2 SVGIG (reference sequence). The CDR3 spans 13 residues. This chain's CDR3 is CAWSGPLNYGYTF. DNA of the CDR3: TGTGCCTGGTCGGGACCTCTGAACTATGGCTACACCTTC.

This clonotype was detected ten times or more. The chain couples TRBV6-2 or TRBV6-3 to TRBJ2-5; D is perhaps TRBD2 (6 bases). Per the germline V gene, CDR1 is MNHEY and CDR2 is SVGEGT. The CDR3 has 12 amino acids. V shed 8 bases and J shed 2 bases, with 9 bases lying between them. CDR3 coding DNA: TGTGCCAGCGGGACTCGACAAGAGACCCAGTACTTC. Its translation: CASGTRQETQYF.

This clonotype was seen at least ten times. The chain uses TRBV20-1 and TRBJ2-7; 9 bases line up with TRBD1. Germline trimming cut 1 base from V and 3 bases from J; bases unmatched to any gene: 7. The CDR3 totals 15 residues. Looked up from germline, CDR1 is DFQATT and CDR2 is SNEGSKA (reference sequence). The CDR3 DNA reads as TGCAGTGCTAGAGCAGGGACAGGGTTTTTCTACGAGCAGTACTTC. Translation gives CSARAGTGFFYEQYF.

This clonotype was seen only a few times. The V and J genes are TRBV7-9 and TRBJ1-2; no firm D call. CDR3 length equals 12 residues. Looked up from germline, CDR1 is SEHNR and CDR2 is FQNEAQ (reference sequence). V lost 0 bases, J lost 8 bases, and 7 bases lay in between. The CDR3: CASSLALFGYTF. CDR3 nucleotide sequence: TGTGCCAGCAGCTTAGCGCTTTTCGGCTACACCTTC.

Worth noting for this clonotype: Just one base apart from a much larger clone, this may be a read error. This chain connects TRBV29-1 to TRBJ1-2; TRBD1 aligns across 9 bases. Germline V gene data show CDR1 as SQVTM and CDR2 as ANQGSEA. The CDR3 runs to 18 residues. With 6 bases clipped from V and 6 bases from J, the junction kept 23 bases outside the gene matches. The CDR3 nucleotides read TGCAGCGTGTGGGGTATGAGGGACAGGGACGATAAGTCAGATGGCTACACCTTC. It yields the protein CSVWGMRDRDDKSDGYTF.

This clonotype was seen ten or more times. V and J are TRBV20-1 and TRBJ2-1; a possible D gene is TRBD2 (7 bases). The germline CDR1 and CDR2 sequences are DFQATT and SNEGSKA (reference sequence). V was cut by 5 bases and J by 8 bases, with 19 bases left in between. CDR3 length: 14 amino acids. DNA for the CDR3: TGCAGTGCTCAAAGGGGGGGGATTGGGGATGAGCAGTTCTTC. It codes for CSAQRGGIGDEQFF.

The J gene is TRBJ2-7, the V gene TRBV30, with D perhaps TRBD1 (5 bases). Germline CDR1 is GTSNPN and CDR2 is SVGIG (reference sequence). Trimming pared 3 bases from V and 0 bases from J, leaving 6 bases between. The CDR3 extends over 12 amino acids. The CDR3 sequence: CAWRDNSYEQYF. CDR3 in DNA: TGTGCCTGGAGGGACAACTCCTACGAGCAGTACTTC.

This clonotype was detected many times. V usage is TRBV7-6 and J usage is TRBJ2-1; D is unresolved. This CDR3 spans 12 amino acids. The germline gives CDR1 SGHVS, CDR2 FNYEAQ. The V end was cut by 1 base, the J end by 12 bases, with 10 bases between. CDR3 bases: TGTGCCAGCAGCTTAGACCTGACGGCGCAGTTCTTC. It codes for CASSLDLTAQFF.

The V and J genes are TRBV4-3 and TRBJ2-2; D perhaps matches TRBD1 (7 bases). Trimming stripped 4 bases from V and 8 bases from J, with 17 bases between. CDR3 length: 15 amino acids. Germline CDR1 LGHNA, CDR2 YSLEER. The CDR3 DNA follows: TGCGCCAGCAGCCTTTCGGGGGACAGACCTGGGGAGCTGTTTTTT. This sequence encodes CASSLSGDRPGELFF.